A selection of T cell receptor beta chains follows, all from one sample in a study of Tregs in tolerant kidney transplant recipients. Assay: immunoSEQ multiplex PCR; the TCRdb copy retains only in-frame clones and omits some. Here the sample spans more than 70,000 clones, 91% being singletons. Material: CD4+ T cells from blood (PBMCs), obtained 24 months after the transplant. These receptors all come from a human patient who received a combined kidney and bone marrow transplant. Some T cells here may be from the graft donor. The conserved cysteine and the conserved F or W are not part of the CDR3 here. Fields, in order: J gene, V gene, CDR3 protein.

j_call: TRBJ2-3; v_call: TRBV11-1; cdr3_aa: ASSSGQNTDTQY
j_call: TRBJ2-7; v_call: TRBV7-2; cdr3_aa: ASSLRGSYEQY
j_call: TRBJ2-1; v_call: TRBV5-4; cdr3_aa: ASSLTSGGYNEQF
j_call: TRBJ2-7; v_call: TRBV29-1; cdr3_aa: SVLPRGFYEQY
j_call: TRBJ2-7; v_call: TRBV29-1; cdr3_aa: SVSGTGGGYEQY
j_call: TRBJ2-3; v_call: TRBV10-3; cdr3_aa: AISASLGLAGDTDTQY
j_call: TRBJ2-7; v_call: TRBV5-1; cdr3_aa: ASSPEAGTSIHEQY
j_call: TRBJ1-1; v_call: TRBV5-1; cdr3_aa: ASSPGTTTLDTEAF
j_call: TRBJ2-7; v_call: TRBV28; cdr3_aa: ASRPEGRGDEQY
j_call: TRBJ1-2; v_call: TRBV28; cdr3_aa: ASRSSGANYGYT
j_call: TRBJ2-1; v_call: TRBV5-1; cdr3_aa: ASSLEVGGPTSRQF
j_call: TRBJ2-5; v_call: TRBV7-9; cdr3_aa: ASSLGGGQETQY
j_call: TRBJ2-5; v_call: TRBV30; cdr3_aa: AWSVHREETQY
j_call: TRBJ1-1; v_call: TRBV11-3; cdr3_aa: ASSLDQQGTREAF
j_call: TRBJ2-5; v_call: TRBV7-2; cdr3_aa: ASSQSTAGSGETQY
j_call: TRBJ1-2; v_call: TRBV11-3; cdr3_aa: ASSLFANYGYT
j_call: TRBJ1-2; v_call: TRBV27; cdr3_aa: ASSLWGREDGGYT
j_call: -; v_call: TRBV7-2; cdr3_aa: ASSLPPSYEQY
j_call: TRBJ2-7; v_call: TRBV28; cdr3_aa: ASKGGVYEQY
j_call: TRBJ2-1; v_call: TRBV30; cdr3_aa: ACEWAEQF
j_call: TRBJ1-1; v_call: TRBV4-3; cdr3_aa: ASSQGQGPNTEAF
j_call: TRBJ2-7; v_call: TRBV4-3; cdr3_aa: ASSQELQGQGITYEQY
j_call: TRBJ2-3; v_call: TRBV4-1; cdr3_aa: ASSREPSSTDTQY
j_call: TRBJ1-3; v_call: TRBV12-5; cdr3_aa: ASGLVDSGNTIY
j_call: TRBJ2-7; v_call: TRBV18; cdr3_aa: ASSPGPIGSYEQY
j_call: TRBJ1-2; v_call: TRBV19; cdr3_aa: ASSIGRAGGYT
j_call: TRBJ2-1; v_call: TRBV30; cdr3_aa: AWRIAGGYNEQF
j_call: TRBJ2-1; v_call: TRBV6-1; cdr3_aa: ASSVEAGVGGEF